Below, 24 T cell receptor beta chains from the same sample are listed, as sequenced in a study of control samples from healthy donors and cancer patients. Using immunoSEQ multiplex PCR, the repertoire was profiled, and TCRdb retains in-frame clones only, with some absent. The repertoire includes about 78,000 clones, roughly nine tenths of them detected once, and about 7.6% sits in the top ten. The sequenced material came from blood. These receptors all stem from a woman aged 60-75 years in good health.

The chain couples TRBV4-2 to TRBJ2-3; maybe TRBD2 (6 bases). V was pared by 0 bases and J by 6 bases, with 19 bases between. The CDR3 covers 17 residues. The V gene's germline CDR1 is LGHNA and CDR2 YNFKEQ. The CDR3 protein is CASSQDGAGPELDTQYF. The CDR3 coding sequence is TGTGCCAGCAGCCAAGATGGAGCGGGTCCAGAGCTCGATACGCAGTATTTT.

CDR3 bases: TGTGCCAGCAAGGGGCCATTTGGAAACACCATATATTTT. It yields the protein CASKGPFGNTIYF. This sequence joins TRBV12-3 or TRBV12-4 and TRBJ1-3, with D possibly matching TRBD1 (5 bases). This CDR3 contains 13 residues. Trimming removed 7 bases at V and 3 bases at J, with 10 bases between.

To note about this clone: At the DNA level, this CDR3 is encoded by other sequences in the same sample as well. This chain links TRBV9 with TRBJ2-1, with 8 bases that match TRBD1. Germline V gene sequence: CDR1 SGDLS, CDR2 YYNGEE. V was pared by 4 bases and J by 3 bases, with 6 bases of the junction left unmatched. This CDR3 contains 15 residues. This CDR3 reads CASSPRDRSYNEQFF. CDR3 DNA sequence: TGTGCCAGCAGCCCCCGGGACAGGAGCTACAATGAGCAGTTCTTC.

The chain is built from TRBV3-1 (or the pseudogene TRBV3-2) and TRBJ2-7; no definite D call. The CDR3 runs to 12 residues. Deletions cut 2 bases from V and 6 bases from J, with 8 bases between. Germline CDR1 reads LGHDT; CDR2 reads YNNKEL (reference sequence). For the CDR3, the DNA is TGTGCCAGCAGCCAATTTCTGGGCGAGCAGTACTTC. It yields the protein CASSQFLGEQYF.

This clone was observed a few times. The rearrangement uses TRBV7-9 and TRBJ2-7; D not resolved. The V gene's germline CDR1 is SEHNR and CDR2 FQNEAQ (reference sequence). The V end lost 5 bases, the J end lost 6 bases, and 23 bases lay between the germline ends. The CDR3 sequence is 16 residues long. Here the CDR3 reads CASSPARMGLVVEQYF. CDR3 DNA: TGTGCCAGCAGCCCCGCACGAATGGGCTTAGTGGTCGAGCAGTACTTC.

The gene calls are TRBV19 and TRBJ2-6; TRBD2 might be the D (5 bases). Germline assignment: CDR1 LNHDA and CDR2 SQIVND (reference sequence). The CDR3 is 14 amino acids. The ends were cut back, 7 bases at V and 2 bases at J, with 9 bases in the middle. The CDR3 loop reads CASKEGPGANVLTF. CDR3 nucleotide sequence: TGTGCCAGTAAAGAGGGCCCTGGGGCCAACGTCCTGACTTTC. The full variable domain, completed using reference TRBV19 and TRBJ2-6, is DGGITQSPKYLFRKEGQNVTLSCEQNLNHDAMYWYRQDPGQGLRLIYYSQIVNDFQKGDIAEGYSVSREKKESFPLTVTSAQKNPTAFYLCASKEGPGANVLTFGAGSRLTVL.

The rearrangement joins TRBV7-9 to TRBJ2-7, with 7 nucleotides matching TRBD2. The CDR3 is 15 amino acids. Losses at the gene ends were 5 bases for V and 4 bases for J; bases not matched to a gene: 11. The germline CDR1 and CDR2 sequences are SEHNR and FQNEAQ (reference sequence). CDR3 coding DNA: TGTGCCAGCAGCCTGTTTCGGGGGGAGATATACGAGCAGTACTTC. It codes for CASSLFRGEIYEQYF.

This rearrangement joins TRBV18 to TRBJ1-5; TRBD1 might be the D (6 bases). Trimming pared 4 bases from V and 5 bases from J, leaving 12 bases between. The CDR3 consists of 14 residues. CDR1 KGHSH and CDR2 LQKENI come from the germline V gene. The CDR3, as DNA: TGTGCCAGCTCACGTTCTACAGGGCATCAGCCCCAGCATTTT. It encodes CASSRSTGHQPQHF.

The V call is TRBV2, the J call TRBJ1-3; D might be TRBD1 (5 bases). CDR3 length equals 14 residues. The germline V and J ends were trimmed by 7 bases and 0 bases, with 10 bases remaining between them. The germline V gene has CDR1 SNHLY and CDR2 FYNNEI. Here the CDR3 DNA reads TGTGCCAGCACCAGGGATGGCTCTGGAAACACCATATATTTT. Protein: CASTRDGSGNTIYF.

The chain carries TRBV6-6 and TRBJ2-5; possible D gene TRBD2, 6 bases. Trimming cost V 5 bases and J 4 bases, with 17 bases left between them. The CDR3 loop spans 15 amino acids. Germline V gene data show CDR1 as MNHNY and CDR2 as SVGAGI (reference sequence). The CDR3 here is CASSPRGRSPETQYF. CDR3 bases: TGTGCCAGCAGTCCCCGGGGGAGGTCACCAGAGACCCAGTACTTC.

This clone was picked up one time. The genes are TRBV9 and TRBJ2-7, with 8 nucleotides matching TRBD2. V dropped 3 bases and J dropped 0; count of bases not matched to a gene: 5. The CDR3 consists of 15 residues. Germline loops: CDR1 SGDLS, CDR2 YYNGEE. The CDR3 DNA follows: TGTGCCAGCAGCGACGGACTAGCCAGCTCCTACGAGCAGTACTTC. This sequence encodes CASSDGLASSYEQYF. Full variable domain (outside the CDR3, taken from reference TRBV9 and TRBJ2-7): DSGVTQTPKHLITATGQRVTLRCSPRSGDLSVYWYQQSLDQGLQFLIQYYNGEERAKGNILERFSAQQFPDLHSELNLSSLELGDSALYFCASSDGLASSYEQYFGPGTRLTVT.

The chain combines TRBV6-6 with TRBJ2-1; 9 nucleotides line up with TRBD2. CDR1 and CDR2 (germline): MNHNY, SVGAGI (reference sequence). This CDR3 spans 16 amino acids. V was clipped by 6 bases and J by 2 bases; unmatched bases: 8. The CDR3 sequence: CASRDRAGGAYNEQFF. In DNA form, the CDR3 reads TGTGCCAGCAGAGACAGGGCGGGGGGGGCCTACAATGAGCAGTTCTTC.

The sample holds one count of this clone. This sequence joins TRBV6-5 and TRBJ1-4; D is undetermined. CDR1 is MNHEY and CDR2 is SVGAGI in the germline V gene. The CDR3 is 15 amino acids. V was trimmed by 4 bases and J by 0 bases, leaving 9 bases between them. This CDR3 is CASSFGEATNEKLFF. The CDR3 nucleotides are TGTGCCAGCAGTTTTGGAGAGGCAACTAATGAAAAACTGTTTTTT.

CDR3 DNA sequence: TGTGCCAGCAAATCCCCTAGCGGCGGGAGGTATAGCACAGATACGCAGTATTTT. Translation gives CASKSPSGGRYSTDTQYF. V usage is TRBV28 and J usage is TRBJ2-3; 8 nucleotides match TRBD2. Trimming cost V 7 bases and J 0 bases; bases outside gene matches: 15. Germline loops: CDR1 MDHEN, CDR2 SYDVKM. CDR3 size: 18 residues.

V usage is TRBV7-2 and J usage is TRBJ1-1, with D perhaps matching TRBD1 (5 bases). V lost 8 bases and J lost 1, with 11 bases in between. Looked up from germline, CDR1 is SGHTA and CDR2 is FQGNSA. This CDR3 is built from 13 residues. The CDR3 coding sequence is TGTGCCAGCCATTTTACAGGGAACACTGAAGCTTTCTTT. This sequence encodes CASHFTGNTEAFF. The full variable domain, rest sourced from reference TRBV7-2 and TRBJ1-1, is GAGVSQSPSNKVTEKGKDVELRCDPISGHTALYWYRQSLGQGLEFLIYFQGNSAPDKSGLPSDRFSAERTGGSVSTLTIQRTQQEDSAVYLCASHFTGNTEAFFGQGTRLTVV.

The V gene is TRBV11-1, the J gene TRBJ1-4; D remains ambiguous. The CDR3 runs 13 residues. Germline assignment: CDR1 SGHAT and CDR2 FQDESV (reference sequence). V shed 4 bases and J shed 8 bases, with 11 bases lying between them. CDR3 bases: TGTGCCAGCAGCTACCGGAAGAGAGAAAAACTGTTTTTT. It encodes CASSYRKREKLFF. The complete variable domain, with remaining parts taken from reference TRBV11-1 and TRBJ1-4, reads EAEVAQSPRYKITEKSQAVAFWCDPISGHATLYWYRQILGQGPELLVQFQDESVVDDSQLPKDRFSAERLKGVDSTLKIQPAELGDSAMYLCASSYRKREKLFFGSGTQLSVL.

This chain links TRBV6-5 with TRBJ2-3; D unclear. V lost 6 bases to trimming and J lost 3 bases, with 10 bases between them. Germline lookup yields CDR1 MNHEY and CDR2 SVGAGI. The CDR3 runs to 13 residues. CDR3: CASSPTATDTQYF. The CDR3 coding sequence is TGTGCCAGCAGCCCCACGGCTACAGATACGCAGTATTTT.

The chain combines TRBV9 with TRBJ2-5; weak D call: TRBD1 (5 bases). The CDR3 has 15 residues. CDR1 is SGDLS and CDR2 is YYNGEE in the germline V gene. V shed 4 bases and J shed 4 bases, with 17 bases lying between them. The CDR3 reads CASSRAGFSVETQYF. CDR3 DNA sequence: TGTGCCAGCAGCAGGGCAGGGTTTTCGGTAGAGACCCAGTACTTC.

This chain links TRBV5-1 with TRBJ2-2; TRBD2 aligns across 14 bases. J lost 6 bases, V lost 4 bases, and 5 bases had no gene match. CDR1 is SGHRS and CDR2 is YFSETQ in the germline V gene. The CDR3 has 16 amino acids. CDR3 sequence reads: CASSHGLAGGAGELFF. The CDR3 DNA sequence: TGCGCCAGCAGCCACGGACTAGCGGGGGGCGCCGGGGAGCTGTTTTTT.

CDR3 loop: CASSSEGGYEQYF. As DNA, the CDR3 is TGCGCCAGCAGCTCCGAAGGTGGTTACGAGCAGTACTTC. The chain is built from TRBV5-1 and TRBJ2-7; D remains ambiguous. Trimming pared 3 bases from V and 4 bases from J, leaving 11 bases between. CDR3 length: 13 amino acids. In germline, CDR1 is SGHRS, CDR2 YFSETQ.

The CDR3 DNA follows: TGTGCCAGCAGCTTCAGGGTATCCCTCCTGAACACTGAAGCTTTCTTT. This sequence encodes CASSFRVSLLNTEAFF. V gene TRBV7-2 combines with J gene TRBJ1-1, with D possibly TRBD1 on 5 matching bases. Trimming removed 3 bases from V and 0 bases from J, with 14 bases in between. The CDR3 sequence is 16 residues long. CDR1 is SGHTA and CDR2 is FQGNSA in the germline V gene.

V is TRBV6-5 and J is TRBJ2-2; D may be TRBD1 (6 bases). Trimming took off 6 bases at V and 7 bases at J, with 15 bases between the two ends. This CDR3 is 14 amino acids long. Germline-derived CDR1 and CDR2 are MNHEY and SVGAGI. CDR3 amino acids: CASSVRQGIGELFF. The CDR3 region has the DNA TGTGCCAGCAGCGTACGTCAGGGGATCGGGGAGCTGTTTTTT.

J is TRBJ1-5 and V is TRBV11-3; D gene unclear. Trimming took 2 bases from V and 2 from J, leaving 10 bases between them. The germline gives CDR1 SGHNT, CDR2 YENEEA. The CDR3 runs 15 residues. CDR3 protein: CASSLSGEGNQPQHF. DNA for the CDR3: TGTGCCAGCAGCTTATCCGGGGAGGGCAATCAGCCCCAGCATTTT.

V usage is TRBV30 and J usage is TRBJ1-5; 8 bases match TRBD1. Per the germline V gene, CDR1 is GTSNPN and CDR2 is SVGIG (reference sequence). Germline trimming cut 7 bases from V and 6 bases from J; bases unmatched to any gene: 11. The CDR3 length is 14 residues. CDR3 amino acids: CAFGQGLSTQPQHF. The CDR3 nucleotides are TGTGCCTTCGGACAGGGACTCTCCACTCAGCCCCAGCATTTT.